This T cell receptor beta chain comes out of a study of shared clonotypes between healthy human individuals. TCRdb's table, derived via immunoSEQ multiplex PCR, lists solely in-frame clones and lacks some. Of some 650,000 clones listed, about 96% are singletons. The CDR3 is 14 amino acids. A single count supports this clone. Adult Caucasians living in Nashville, Tennessee made up all of the donors. Naive CD4+ cells were CD45RA-selected; the remaining cells were memory. The chain has TRBV21-1 and TRBJ2-7; the DNA was not used to check the table's D call, TRBD1. TRBV21-1 is deemed a pseudogene. The sequenced sample was naive CD4+ T cells sorted from blood. Sample subset: CD45RA+ positively selected. The source of this sequence is a woman in her twenties or thirties in good health. The DNA of the CDR3 is TGTGCCAGCAGCAATAGGACAGGGGAGGGCGAGCAGTACTTC. Protein product: CASSNRTGEGEQYF.